This TCR beta chain appears in the sequencing data of a study of blood T cell repertoires in COVID-19. As for the study in general: COVID-19 samples collected from the United States, Italy and Spain covered acute and convalescent phases. PBMCs, B-cell-depleted T cells, or T cells were the source of the cDNA or gDNA that made up the material.

The V and J ends lost 0 bases and 3 bases respectively, with 11 bases between them. The CDR3 totals 15 residues. Per the germline V gene, CDR1 is MGHRA and CDR2 is YSYEKL. In the authors' methods: How many nucleated cells were present was estimated from reference gene primer amplification. Here immunoSEQ multiplex PCR was the method, and the copy in TCRdb shows in-frame clones only, minus some. From that table come the V and J calls and clone size; the DNA was used to work out D and trimming. The sample has around 70,000 clones, roughly 80% seen once; the top ten hold over 15%. This receptor was obtained from a woman between 55 and 75 years old with acute or convalescent COVID-19. The specimen was peripheral blood. This chain connects TRBV4-1 to TRBJ1-2; TRBD1 is a possible D gene (6 bases). CDR3 loop: CASSQDVRGYYGYTF. As DNA, the CDR3 is TGCGCCAGCAGCCAAGATGTAAGGGGGTACTATGGCTACACCTTC.